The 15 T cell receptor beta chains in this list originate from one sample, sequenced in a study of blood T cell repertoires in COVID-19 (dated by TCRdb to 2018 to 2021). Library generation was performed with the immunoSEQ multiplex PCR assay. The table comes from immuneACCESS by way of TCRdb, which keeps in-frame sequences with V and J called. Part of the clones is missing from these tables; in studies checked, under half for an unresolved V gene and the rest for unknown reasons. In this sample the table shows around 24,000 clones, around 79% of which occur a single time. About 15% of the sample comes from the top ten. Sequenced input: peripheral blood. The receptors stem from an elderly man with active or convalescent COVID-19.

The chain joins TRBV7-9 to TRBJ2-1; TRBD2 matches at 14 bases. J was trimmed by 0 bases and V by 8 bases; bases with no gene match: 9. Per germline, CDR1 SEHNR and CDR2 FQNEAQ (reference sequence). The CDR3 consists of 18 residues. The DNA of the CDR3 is TGTGCCAGCCGCCCGACTAGCGGGGGGGGTCGCTCCTACAATGAGCAGTTCTTC. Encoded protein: CASRPTSGGGRSYNEQFF.

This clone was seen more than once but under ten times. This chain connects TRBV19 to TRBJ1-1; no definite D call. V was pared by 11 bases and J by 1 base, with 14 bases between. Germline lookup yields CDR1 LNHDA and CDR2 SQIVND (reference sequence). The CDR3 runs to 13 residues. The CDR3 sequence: CASMPGQNTEAFF. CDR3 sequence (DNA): TGTGCCTCCATGCCAGGCCAGAACACTGAAGCTTTCTTT.

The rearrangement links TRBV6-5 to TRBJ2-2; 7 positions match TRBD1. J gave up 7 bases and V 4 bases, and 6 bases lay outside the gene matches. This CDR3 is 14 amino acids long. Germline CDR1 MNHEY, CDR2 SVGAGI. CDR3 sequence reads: CASSSQGKVGELFF. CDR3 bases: TGTGCCAGCAGTTCACAGGGGAAGGTCGGGGAGCTGTTTTTT.

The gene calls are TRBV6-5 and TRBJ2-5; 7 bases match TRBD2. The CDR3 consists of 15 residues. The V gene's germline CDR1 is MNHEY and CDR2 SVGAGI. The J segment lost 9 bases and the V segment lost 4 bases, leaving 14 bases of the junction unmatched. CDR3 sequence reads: CASSSQSGGRGAQYF. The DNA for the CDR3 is TGTGCCAGCAGTTCCCAATCCGGGGGTCGGGGGGCCCAGTACTTC.

The CDR3 sequence is CASSPGQASSPLHF. The CDR3, as DNA: TGTGCCAGCTCACCTGGGCAGGCCAGTTCACCCCTCCACTTT. The chain couples TRBV18 to TRBJ1-6; D not certain. Trimming shortened V by 3 bases and J by 9 bases, and 12 bases separated the two germline ends. The CDR3 has 14 amino acids. In germline, CDR1 is KGHSH, CDR2 LQKENI.

The CDR3 sequence is CASSSSRPTGWSGNTIYF. CDR3 sequence (DNA): TGTGCCAGCAGCTCCTCCCGACCGACAGGGTGGTCTGGAAACACCATATATTTT. The chain has TRBV7-9 and TRBJ1-3; 7 bases fit TRBD1. The CDR3 loop spans 18 amino acids. After removal of 4 bases from V and 1 base from J, the junction contained 13 bases not matched to a gene. Germline V gene data show CDR1 as SEHNR and CDR2 as FQNEAQ (reference sequence).

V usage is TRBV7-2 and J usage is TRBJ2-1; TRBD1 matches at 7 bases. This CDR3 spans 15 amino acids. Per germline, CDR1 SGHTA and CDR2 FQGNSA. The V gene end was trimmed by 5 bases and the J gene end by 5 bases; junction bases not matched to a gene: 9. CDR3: CASSARQGKNNEQFF. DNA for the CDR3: TGTGCCAGCAGCGCAAGACAGGGAAAGAACAATGAGCAGTTCTTC.

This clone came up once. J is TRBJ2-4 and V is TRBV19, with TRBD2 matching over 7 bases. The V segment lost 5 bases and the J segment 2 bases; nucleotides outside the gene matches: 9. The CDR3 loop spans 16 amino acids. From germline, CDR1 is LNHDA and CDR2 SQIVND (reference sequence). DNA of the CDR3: TGTGCCAGTAGTCCAGCGGGGTCTAGAACCAAAAACATTCAGTACTTC. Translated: CASSPAGSRTKNIQYF.

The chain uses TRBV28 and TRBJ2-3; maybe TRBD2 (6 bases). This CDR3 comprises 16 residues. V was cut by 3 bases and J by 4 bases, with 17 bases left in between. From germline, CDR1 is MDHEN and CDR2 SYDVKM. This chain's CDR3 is CASSLEGGPKADTQYF. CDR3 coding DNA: TGTGCCAGCAGTTTGGAAGGAGGGCCTAAAGCAGATACGCAGTATTTT. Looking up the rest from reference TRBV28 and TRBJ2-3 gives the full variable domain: DVKVTQSSRYLVKRTGEKVFLECVQDMDHENMFWYRQDPGLGLRLIYFSYDVKMKEKGDIPEGYSVSREKKERFSLILESASTNQTSMYLCASSLEGGPKADTQYFGPGTRLTVL.

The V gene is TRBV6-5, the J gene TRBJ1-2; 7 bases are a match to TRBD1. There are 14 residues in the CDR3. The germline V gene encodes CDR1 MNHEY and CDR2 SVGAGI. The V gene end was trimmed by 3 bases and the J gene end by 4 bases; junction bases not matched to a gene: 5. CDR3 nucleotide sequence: TGTGCCAGCAGTTATGGCAGGGGGTTCTATGGCTACACCTTC. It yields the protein CASSYGRGFYGYTF.

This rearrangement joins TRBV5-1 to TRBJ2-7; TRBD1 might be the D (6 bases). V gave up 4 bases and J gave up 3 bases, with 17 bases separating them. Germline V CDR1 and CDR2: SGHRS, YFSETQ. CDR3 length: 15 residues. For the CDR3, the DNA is TGCGCCAGCAGCGGAGGAGACAGGAATTTCTACGAGCAGTACTTC. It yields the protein CASSGGDRNFYEQYF.

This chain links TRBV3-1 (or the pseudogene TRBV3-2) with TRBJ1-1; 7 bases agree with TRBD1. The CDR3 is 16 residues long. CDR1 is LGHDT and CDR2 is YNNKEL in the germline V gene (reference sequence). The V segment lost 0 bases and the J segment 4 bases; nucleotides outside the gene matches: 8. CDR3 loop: CASSQDFSQGGTEAFF. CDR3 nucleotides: TGTGCCAGCAGCCAAGATTTTAGTCAGGGGGGCACTGAAGCTTTCTTT.

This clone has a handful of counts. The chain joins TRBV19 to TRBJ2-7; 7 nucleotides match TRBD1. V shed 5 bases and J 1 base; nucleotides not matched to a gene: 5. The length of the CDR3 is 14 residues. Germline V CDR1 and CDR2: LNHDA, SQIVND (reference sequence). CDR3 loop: CASSVTGWSYEQYF. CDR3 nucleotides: TGTGCCAGTAGTGTGACAGGGTGGTCCTACGAGCAGTACTTC. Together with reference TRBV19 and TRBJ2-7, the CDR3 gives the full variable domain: DGGITQSPKYLFRKEGQNVTLSCEQNLNHDAMYWYRQDPGQGLRLIYYSQIVNDFQKGDIAEGYSVSREKKESFPLTVTSAQKNPTAFYLCASSVTGWSYEQYFGPGTRLTVT.

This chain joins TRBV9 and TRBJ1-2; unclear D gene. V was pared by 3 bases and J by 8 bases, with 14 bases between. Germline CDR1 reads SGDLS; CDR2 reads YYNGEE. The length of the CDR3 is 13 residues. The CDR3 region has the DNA TGTGCCAGCAGCGGCGGGAATCCGGGAGGCTACACCTTC. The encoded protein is CASSGGNPGGYTF.

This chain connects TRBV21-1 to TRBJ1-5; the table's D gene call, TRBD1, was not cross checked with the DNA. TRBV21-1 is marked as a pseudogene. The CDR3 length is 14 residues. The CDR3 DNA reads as TGTGCCAGCACAACAGGGTCGATTAATCAGCCCCAGCATTTT. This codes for CASTTGSINQPQHF.